This TCR beta chain was recorded in a study of Graves' ophthalmopathy and Graves' hyperthyroidism. This clonotype was recorded many times. From RNA, the CDR3 regions of TCR beta chains were amplified and sequenced. HTBI-primed RT-PCR formed the first round, and a multiplex PCR formed the second. MiXCR, run by TCRdb on the multiplex PCR reads, gives a single entry per CDR3 protein. The profile shows some 390,000 distinct CDR3 sequences, approximately 20% of them singletons. Sequencing was performed on peripheral blood. This clonotype was obtained from a woman aged 18 to 35 with Graves' ophthalmopathy.

The DNA for the CDR3 is TGTGCCAGCAGGACAAGGGGGTTCGATGACTATGGCTACACCTTC. This sequence encodes CASRTRGFDDYGYTF. This chain links TRBV12-3 or TRBV12-4 with TRBJ1-2; tentatively, D is TRBD1 (6 bases). V dropped 6 bases and J dropped 3 bases, with 17 bases sitting between them. This CDR3 comprises 15 residues.